These 14 T cell receptor beta chains were all obtained from the same sample, sequenced in a study of blood T cells in healthy people across ages. A second PCR, run for roughly 7 to 11 cycles, used a sample-barcoded 5' primer plus a J-beta primer mix. One entry per CDR3 protein, called by TCRdb with MiXCR from the 5' RACE reads. The sample yields around 780,000 distinct CDR3 sequences, 56% seen once. The specimen sequenced was blood. These receptors came from a man aged 35 to 55 in good health.

V gene TRBV14 combines with J gene TRBJ1-1; D gene unclear. V lost 8 bases to trimming and J lost 5 bases, with 12 bases between them. This CDR3 has 12 residues. Germline V gives CDR1 SGHDN, CDR2 FVKESK. The CDR3 nucleotides read TGTGCCAGCGGCTTAGTAGGGACTGAAGCTTTCTTT. It yields the protein CASGLVGTEAFF.

Many counts were recorded for this clonotype. This sequence joins TRBV4-2 and TRBJ2-1; 8 bases agree with TRBD2. Germline V gives CDR1 LGHNA, CDR2 YNFKEQ. J was trimmed by 9 bases and V by 0 bases; bases with no gene match: 4. This CDR3 has 14 residues. The CDR3: CASSQERAGAEQFF. CDR3 bases: TGTGCCAGCAGCCAAGAGAGAGCGGGGGCTGAGCAGTTCTTC.

In DNA form, the CDR3 reads TGTGCCAGCAGTTTGGGCACTAGCGGGGGGGGTGGTGAGCAGTTCTTC. It translates to CASSLGTSGGGGEQFF. The chain uses TRBV28 and TRBJ2-1; TRBD2 aligns across 13 bases. Germline V gives CDR1 MDHEN, CDR2 SYDVKM. The ends lost 3 bases at V and 9 bases at J; junction bases unmatched: 8. The CDR3 loop spans 16 amino acids.

The rearrangement joins TRBV15 to TRBJ2-1, with D uncertain. Germline values: CDR1 LNHNV, CDR2 YYDKDF (reference sequence). This CDR3 spans 17 amino acids. The V and J ends lost 0 bases and 3 bases respectively, with 15 bases between them. CDR3 sequence (DNA): TGTGCCACCAGCAGAGATGAGCGTGCTTTTAACTACAATGAGCAGTTCTTC. It specifies CATSRDERAFNYNEQFF.

The J gene is TRBJ1-2, the V gene TRBV29-1, with no clear D. V was pared by 4 bases and J by 3 bases, with 12 bases between. CDR1 SQVTM and CDR2 ANQGSEA come from the germline V gene. CDR3 length equals 13 residues. The CDR3 region has the DNA TGCAGCGTTGGGTCCGGCGGAGACTATGGCTACACCTTC. Translating it yields CSVGSGGDYGYTF.

This chain connects TRBV12-3 or TRBV12-4 to TRBJ1-2, with D possibly matching TRBD1 (5 bases). Between the trimmed V and J ends, which lost 5 bases and 8 bases, there was a span of 18 bases. The CDR3 spans 14 residues. CDR3 DNA: TGTGCCAGCAGTGGACCCAGGGATTTGCGCGGCTACACCTTC. Translated: CASSGPRDLRGYTF.

The V gene is TRBV20-1, the J gene TRBJ2-7; 10 bases fit TRBD1. The CDR3 is made up of 13 amino acids. Per germline, CDR1 DFQATT and CDR2 SNEGSKA (reference sequence). Trimming cost V 6 bases and J 1 base; bases outside gene matches: 3. CDR3 region: CSAAGQGSYEQYF. The CDR3 nucleotides are TGCAGTGCAGCGGGACAGGGGTCCTACGAGCAGTACTTC.

The chain employs TRBV7-9 and TRBJ2-1, with TRBD1 identical over 7 bases. The CDR3 is 14 residues long. Unmatched junction bases numbered 8, after V lost 5 bases and J lost 7 bases. The germline CDR1 and CDR2 sequences are SEHNR and FQNEAQ (reference sequence). The CDR3 sequence is CASSRPETGNEQFF. The CDR3 bases are TGTGCCAGCAGCCGCCCCGAGACAGGGAATGAGCAGTTCTTC.

The gene calls are TRBV6-2 or TRBV6-3 and TRBJ2-3, with D unresolved. Per germline, CDR1 MNHEY and CDR2 SVGEGT. CDR3 length equals 11 residues. With 6 bases removed from V and 6 bases from J, the gap between germline ends came to 7 bases. In DNA, the CDR3 is TGTGCCAGCAGCAGCTGGGATACGCAGTATTTT. This codes for CASSSWDTQYF.

This clonotype rates as medium-sized. The chain links TRBV11-3 to TRBJ2-5; D remains ambiguous. Germline CDR1 is SGHNT and CDR2 is YENEEA. The V end lost 11 bases, the J end lost 0 bases, and 7 bases lay between the germline ends. CDR3 length: 11 amino acids. The CDR3, as DNA: TGTGCCTCCCAGTACCAAGAGACCCAGTACTTC. Translating gives CASQYQETQYF.

The chain combines TRBV28 with TRBJ2-3; unclear D gene. Between the trimmed V and J ends, which lost 7 bases and 1 base, there was a span of 15 bases. Germline CDR1 MDHEN, CDR2 SYDVKM. The CDR3 is 15 amino acids. CDR3 in DNA: TGTGCCAGCACCCATACAGCACCGGGCACAGATACGCAGTATTTT. Translated, it gives CASTHTAPGTDTQYF.

The chain combines TRBV3-1 with TRBJ2-5; unclear D gene. The CDR3 covers 14 residues. Per the germline V gene, CDR1 is LGHDT and CDR2 is YNNKEL (reference sequence). The V end was cut by 0 bases, the J end by 1 base, with 6 bases between. CDR3 nucleotides: TGTGCCAGCAGCCAAGATCCTTTCCAAGAGACCCAGTACTTC. Translated, it gives CASSQDPFQETQYF.

This clonotype occurred a few times. The chain combines TRBV12-3 or TRBV12-4 with TRBJ2-7; TRBD2 aligns across 10 bases. V shed 5 bases, J shed 3 bases, and the junction held 13 bases outside the gene matches. The CDR3 is 17 amino acids. The CDR3 spells CASSPSPPGLALYEQYF. The CDR3 DNA follows: TGTGCCAGCAGTCCTAGTCCTCCGGGACTAGCGCTCTACGAGCAGTACTTC.

The chain's CDR3 is CASHRRNTQYF. The CDR3 DNA sequence: TGTGCCAGCCACCGCCGTAATACGCAGTATTTT. The chain carries TRBV7-2 and TRBJ2-3; unclear D gene. V was trimmed by 8 bases and J by 7 bases, leaving 10 bases between them. Per germline, CDR1 SGHTA and CDR2 FQGNSA. The CDR3 runs 11 residues.